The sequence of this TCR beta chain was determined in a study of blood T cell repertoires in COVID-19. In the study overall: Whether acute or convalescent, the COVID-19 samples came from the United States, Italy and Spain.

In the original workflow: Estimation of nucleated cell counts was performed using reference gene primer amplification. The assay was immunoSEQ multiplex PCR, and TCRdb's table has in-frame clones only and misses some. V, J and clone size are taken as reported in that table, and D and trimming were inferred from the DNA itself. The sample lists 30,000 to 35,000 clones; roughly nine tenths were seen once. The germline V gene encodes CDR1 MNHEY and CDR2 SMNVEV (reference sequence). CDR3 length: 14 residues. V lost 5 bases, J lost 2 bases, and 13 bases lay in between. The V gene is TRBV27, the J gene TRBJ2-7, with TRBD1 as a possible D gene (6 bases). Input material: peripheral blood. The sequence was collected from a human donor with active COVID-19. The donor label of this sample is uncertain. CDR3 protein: CASSDRRHTYEQYF. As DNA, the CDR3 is TGTGCCAGCAGTGACAGGCGCCACACCTACGAGCAGTACTTC.